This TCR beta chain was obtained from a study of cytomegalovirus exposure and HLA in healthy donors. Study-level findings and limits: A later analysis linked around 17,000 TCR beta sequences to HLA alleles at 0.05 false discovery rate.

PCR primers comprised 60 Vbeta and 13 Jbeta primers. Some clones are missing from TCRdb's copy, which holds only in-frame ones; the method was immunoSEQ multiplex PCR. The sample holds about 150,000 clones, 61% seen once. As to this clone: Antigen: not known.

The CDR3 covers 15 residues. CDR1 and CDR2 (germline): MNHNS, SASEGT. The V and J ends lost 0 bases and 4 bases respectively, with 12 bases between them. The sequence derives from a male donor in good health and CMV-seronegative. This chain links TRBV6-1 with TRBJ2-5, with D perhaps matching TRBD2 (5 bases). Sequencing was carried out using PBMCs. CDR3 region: CASSEALLGVETQYF. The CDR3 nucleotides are TGTGCCAGCAGTGAAGCGCTTCTGGGAGTAGAGACCCAGTACTTC.